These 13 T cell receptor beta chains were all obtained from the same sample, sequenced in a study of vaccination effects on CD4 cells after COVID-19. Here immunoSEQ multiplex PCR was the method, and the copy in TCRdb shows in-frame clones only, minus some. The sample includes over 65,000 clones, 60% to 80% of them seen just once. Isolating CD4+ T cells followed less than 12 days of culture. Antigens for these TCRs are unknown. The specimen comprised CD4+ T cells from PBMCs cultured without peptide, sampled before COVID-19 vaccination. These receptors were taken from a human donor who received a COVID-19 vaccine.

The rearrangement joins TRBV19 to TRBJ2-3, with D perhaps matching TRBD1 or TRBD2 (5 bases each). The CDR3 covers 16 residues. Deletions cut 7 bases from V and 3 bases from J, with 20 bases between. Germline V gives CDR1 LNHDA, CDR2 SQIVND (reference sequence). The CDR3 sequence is CASIGEGARRTDTQYF. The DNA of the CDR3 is TGTGCCAGTATCGGGGAAGGGGCGCGGCGAACAGATACGCAGTATTTT.

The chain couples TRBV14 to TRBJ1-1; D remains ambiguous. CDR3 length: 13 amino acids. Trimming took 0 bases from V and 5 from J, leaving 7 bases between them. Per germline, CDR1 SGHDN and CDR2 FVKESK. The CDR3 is CASSQDWSTEAFF. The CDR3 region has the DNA TGTGCCAGCAGCCAAGATTGGTCGACTGAAGCTTTCTTT.

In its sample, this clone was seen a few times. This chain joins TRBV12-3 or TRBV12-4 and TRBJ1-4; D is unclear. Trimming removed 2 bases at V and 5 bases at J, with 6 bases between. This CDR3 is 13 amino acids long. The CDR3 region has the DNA TGTGCCAGCAGTTTACAGGCGAATGAAAAACTGTTTTTT. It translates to CASSLQANEKLFF.

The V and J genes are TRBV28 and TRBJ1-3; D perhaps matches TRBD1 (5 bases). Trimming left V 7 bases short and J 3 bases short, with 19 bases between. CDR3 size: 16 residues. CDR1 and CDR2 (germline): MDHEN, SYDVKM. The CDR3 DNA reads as TGTGCCAGCACTTTTGGCGGGGGAAGCTTTGGAAACACCATATATTTT. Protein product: CASTFGGGSFGNTIYF.

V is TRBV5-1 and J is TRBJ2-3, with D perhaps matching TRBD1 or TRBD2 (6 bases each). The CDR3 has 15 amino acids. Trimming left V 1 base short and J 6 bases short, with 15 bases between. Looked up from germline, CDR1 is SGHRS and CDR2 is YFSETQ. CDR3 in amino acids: CASSLNGGGGDTQYF. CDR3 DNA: TGCGCCAGCAGCTTGAACGGGGGCGGCGGGGATACGCAGTATTTT.

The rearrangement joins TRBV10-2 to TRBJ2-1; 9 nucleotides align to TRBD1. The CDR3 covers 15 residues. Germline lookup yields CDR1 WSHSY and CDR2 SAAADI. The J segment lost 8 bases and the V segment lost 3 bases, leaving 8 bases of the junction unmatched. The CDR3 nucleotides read TGCGCCAGCAGTGAACCGGGACAGGGTTCGGATGAGCAGTTCTTC. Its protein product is CASSEPGQGSDEQFF.

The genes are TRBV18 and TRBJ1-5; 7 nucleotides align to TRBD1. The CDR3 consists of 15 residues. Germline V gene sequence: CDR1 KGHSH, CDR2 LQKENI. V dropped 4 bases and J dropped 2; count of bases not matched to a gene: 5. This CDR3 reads CASSLQGHGNQPQHF. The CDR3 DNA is TGTGCCAGCTCACTACAGGGGCATGGCAATCAGCCCCAGCATTTT. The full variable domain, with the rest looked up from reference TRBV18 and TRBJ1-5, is NAGVMQNPRHLVRRRGQEARLRCSPMKGHSHVYWYRQLPEEGLKFMVYLQKENIIDESGMPKERFSAEFPKEGPSILRIQQVVRGDSAAYFCASSLQGHGNQPQHFGDGTRLSIL.

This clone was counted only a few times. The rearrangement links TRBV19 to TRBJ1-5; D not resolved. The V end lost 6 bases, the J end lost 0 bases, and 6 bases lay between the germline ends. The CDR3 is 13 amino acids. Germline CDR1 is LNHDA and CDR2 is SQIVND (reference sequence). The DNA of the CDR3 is TGTGCCAGTAGCCCTTTTAGCAATCAGCCCCAGCATTTT. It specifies CASSPFSNQPQHF.

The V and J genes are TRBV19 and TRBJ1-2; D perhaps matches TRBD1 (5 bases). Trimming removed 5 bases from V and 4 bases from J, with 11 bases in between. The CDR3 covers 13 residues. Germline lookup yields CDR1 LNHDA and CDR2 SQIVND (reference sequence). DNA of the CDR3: TGTGCCAGTAGTCAGGGCTTGAGCTATGGCTACACCTTC. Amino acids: CASSQGLSYGYTF.

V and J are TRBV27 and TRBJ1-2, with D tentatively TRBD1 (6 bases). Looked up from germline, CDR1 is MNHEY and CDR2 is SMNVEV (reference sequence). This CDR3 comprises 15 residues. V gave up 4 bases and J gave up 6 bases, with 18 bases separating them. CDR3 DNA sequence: TGTGCCAGCAGTTCTCTACTCAGGGGTCTTCATGGCTACACCTTC. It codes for CASSSLLRGLHGYTF.

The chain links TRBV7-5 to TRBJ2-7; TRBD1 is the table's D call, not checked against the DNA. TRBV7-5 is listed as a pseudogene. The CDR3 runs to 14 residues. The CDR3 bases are TGTGCCAGAAGCTTAGAAAAGGCAGGGTTGAGGCAGTACGTC. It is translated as CARSLEKAGLRQYV.

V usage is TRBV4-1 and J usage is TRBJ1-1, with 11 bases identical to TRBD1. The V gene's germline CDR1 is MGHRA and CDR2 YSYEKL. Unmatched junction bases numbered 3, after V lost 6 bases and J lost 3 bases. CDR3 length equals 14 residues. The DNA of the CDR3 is TGCGCCAGCAGGGACAGGGGGCTATACACTGAAGCTTTCTTT. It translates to CASRDRGLYTEAFF.

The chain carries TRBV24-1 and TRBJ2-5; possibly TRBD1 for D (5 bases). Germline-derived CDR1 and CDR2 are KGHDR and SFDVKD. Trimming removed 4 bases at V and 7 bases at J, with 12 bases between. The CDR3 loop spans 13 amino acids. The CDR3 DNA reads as TGTGCCACCAGTGACCGACAGACCAGGACCCAGTACTTC. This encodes CATSDRQTRTQYF.